The next 8 T cell receptor beta chains were all read from a single sample in a study of blood T cell repertoires in COVID-19 (dated by TCRdb to about 2020). The library was obtained by the immunoSEQ multiplex PCR assay. Here the immuneACCESS table is served through TCRdb, limited to in-frame sequences with V and J called. Missing clones are a known gap in these copies; in checked studies unresolved V genes cover under half, and the rest lacks a known reason. The sample yields a few hundred thousand clones; 80% to 90% were counted once. The biggest ten clones account for around 10% of the sample. Sequencing used PBMCs or T cells enriched from blood (not recorded which). These receptors were collected from a man younger than 35 with acute COVID-19.

The CDR3 DNA reads TGTGCCAGCAGCCAACAGGGCCCAGATACGCAGTATTTT. Encoded protein: CASSQQGPDTQYF. V is TRBV5-6 and J is TRBJ2-3; tentatively, D is TRBD1 (6 bases). The germline gives CDR1 SGHDT, CDR2 YYEEEE. V was trimmed by 4 bases and J by 4 bases, leaving 10 bases between them. This CDR3 spans 13 amino acids.

The rearrangement uses TRBV6-4 and TRBJ2-1, with a possible D match to TRBD2 (6 bases). CDR3 size: 15 residues. Germline assignment: CDR1 MRHNA and CDR2 SNTAGT. Trimming removed 6 bases from V and 7 bases from J, with 19 bases in between. CDR3 DNA sequence: TGTGCCAGCAGCCCTGCGGGACCTGATGTAAATGAGCAGTTCTTC. This sequence encodes CASSPAGPDVNEQFF.

The CDR3 loop is CASSLEYWRVSSYNEQFF. CDR3 bases: TGTGCCAGCAGCTTGGAGTATTGGCGGGTGAGCTCCTACAATGAGCAGTTCTTC. V is TRBV5-8 and J is TRBJ2-1; D might be TRBD2 (5 bases). Trimming shortened V by 0 bases and J by 0 bases, and 16 bases separated the two germline ends. The germline gives CDR1 SGHTS, CDR2 YDEGEE. The CDR3 length is 18 residues.

Written as DNA, the CDR3 is TGTGCCAGTAGTATAGTCGGAGGGGTTCTAACCGGGGAGCTGTTTTTT. This codes for CASSIVGGVLTGELFF. The chain employs TRBV19 and TRBJ2-2; the D gene is possibly TRBD2 (6 bases). The CDR3 is made up of 16 amino acids. The germline CDR1 and CDR2 sequences are LNHDA and SQIVND (reference sequence). Trimming shortened V by 1 base and J by 5 bases, and 14 bases separated the two germline ends. Variable domain in full (rest from reference TRBV19 and TRBJ2-2): DGGITQSPKYLFRKEGQNVTLSCEQNLNHDAMYWYRQDPGQGLRLIYYSQIVNDFQKGDIAEGYSVSREKKESFPLTVTSAQKNPTAFYLCASSIVGGVLTGELFFGEGSRLTVL.

The CDR3 reads CSVGQSYNSPLHF. In nucleotides, the CDR3 is TGCAGCGTTGGACAGTCATATAATTCACCCCTCCACTTT. The rearrangement links TRBV29-1 to TRBJ1-6; perhaps TRBD1 as D (5 bases). The CDR3 runs to 13 residues. CDR1 is SQVTM and CDR2 is ANQGSEA in the germline V gene. The ends were cut back, 4 bases at V and 4 bases at J, with 8 bases in the middle.

In this sample, this clone turned up once. The CDR3 DNA is TGTGCCTGGAGCTCCGGGACAGATTTGGCTTTCTTT. The encoded protein is CAWSSGTDLAFF. The chain couples TRBV30 to TRBJ1-1, with 7 positions matching TRBD1. Germline V lookup: CDR1 GTSNPN, CDR2 SVGIG (reference sequence). The CDR3 sequence is 12 residues long. V shed 3 bases, J shed 11 bases, and the junction held 9 bases outside the gene matches.

This clone was recorded once. V usage is TRBV28 and J usage is TRBJ2-7; TRBD2 is a possible D gene (7 bases). Germline CDR1 reads MDHEN; CDR2 reads SYDVKM. V was cut by 5 bases and J by 2 bases, with 10 bases left in between. The length of the CDR3 is 13 residues. DNA of the CDR3: TGTGCCAGCAGTGCGCGGGGGCCCTACGAGCAGTACTTC. Translated, it gives CASSARGPYEQYF.

V usage is TRBV19 and J usage is TRBJ1-3; D not certain. Germline V gives CDR1 LNHDA, CDR2 SQIVND (reference sequence). There are 15 residues in the CDR3. V lost 3 bases, J lost 0 bases, and 9 bases lay in between. CDR3 bases: TGTGCCAGTAGTATTGGCGGCGTCTCTGGAAACACCATATATTTT. Translating it yields CASSIGGVSGNTIYF.